These T cell receptor beta chains were read from a single sample in a study of control samples from healthy donors and cancer patients. Profiling relied on immunoSEQ multiplex PCR, and the TCRdb table lists in-frame clones only, not all of them. Among 90,000 to 95,000 clones listed, about 82% were seen once. The specimen was blood. Receptors originate from a young man in good health. The CDR3 runs from the conserved cysteine through the conserved F or W. The D gene is left open where the match is weak. Some rows mark clone size as missing; the rest say once, few, many or name a class of expanded clone.

d_gene: .
len: 11
j_gene: TRBJ1-6
v_gene: TRBV30
abundance: .
CDR3nt: TGTGCCTGGAGAGAATCCCGATATGTCCACTTT
CDR3aa: CAWRESRYVHF

d_gene: .
len: 14
j_gene: TRBJ2-7
v_gene: TRBV28
abundance: .
CDR3nt: TGTGCCAGCAGTTTACAACAGGGTAGGGACGAGCAGTACTTC
CDR3aa: CASSLQQGRDEQYF

d_gene: TRBD1
len: 14
j_gene: TRBJ1-1
v_gene: TRBV5-1
abundance: .
CDR3nt: TGCGCCAGCAGCTCGGGACAGATGAACACTGAAGCTTTCTTT
CDR3aa: CASSSGQMNTEAFF

d_gene: .
len: 15
j_gene: TRBJ2-3
v_gene: TRBV7-3
abundance: .
CDR3nt: TGTGCCAGCAGCCCCGGGGCTAGAGGCACAGATACGCAGTATTTT
CDR3aa: CASSPGARGTDTQYF

d_gene: .
len: 15
j_gene: TRBJ1-4
v_gene: TRBV6-6
abundance: .
CDR3nt: TGTGCCAGCAGTAGTCGCCACAGGGTGGACGAAAAACTGTTTTTT
CDR3aa: CASSSRHRVDEKLFF

d_gene: .
len: 13
j_gene: TRBJ1-1
v_gene: TRBV30
abundance: once
CDR3nt: TGTAGTTTCAACAAACAGGGCTACACTGAAGCTTTCTTT
CDR3aa: CSFNKQGYTEAFF

d_gene: .
len: 13
j_gene: TRBJ1-5
v_gene: TRBV21-1
abundance: few
CDR3nt: TGTGCCAGCAGCATAGAAGGGAATCAGCCCCAGCATTTT
CDR3aa: CASSIEGNQPQHF

d_gene: .
len: 13
j_gene: TRBJ1-6
v_gene: TRBV2
abundance: few
CDR3nt: TGTGCCAGCAGTGTAGGACAGCAATCACCCCTCCACTTT
CDR3aa: CASSVGQQSPLHF

d_gene: .
len: 13
j_gene: TRBJ2-7
v_gene: TRBV12-3/TRBV12-4
abundance: .
CDR3nt: TGTGCCAGCAGTTTTGAGGGTCCCTACGAGCAGTACTTC
CDR3aa: CASSFEGPYEQYF

d_gene: TRBD1
len: 15
j_gene: TRBJ1-4
v_gene: TRBV9
abundance: once
CDR3nt: TGTGCCAGCAGCCCACGAGGGGGCGCAGGTGAAAAACTGTTTTTT
CDR3aa: CASSPRGGAGEKLFF

d_gene: .
len: 15
j_gene: TRBJ1-2
v_gene: TRBV11-2
abundance: .
CDR3nt: TGTGCCAGCAGCTTTAGGGGAGGATCCAACTATGGCTACACCTTC
CDR3aa: CASSFRGGSNYGYTF

d_gene: .
len: 15
j_gene: TRBJ2-7
v_gene: TRBV5-4
abundance: .
CDR3nt: TGTGCCAGCAGCTTGGGAAGGGGCGGTTCCTACGAGCAGTACTTC
CDR3aa: CASSLGRGGSYEQYF

d_gene: .
len: 13
j_gene: TRBJ1-5
v_gene: TRBV30
abundance: .
CDR3nt: TGTGCCTGGAGTGTCAAGGAGTTTGGGCCCCAGCATTTT
CDR3aa: CAWSVKEFGPQHF

d_gene: TRBD1
len: 13
j_gene: TRBJ1-1
v_gene: TRBV9
abundance: .
CDR3nt: TGTGCCAGCAGCGTAGTGCAGGGGGATGAAGCTTTCTTT
CDR3aa: CASSVVQGDEAFF

d_gene: .
len: 15
j_gene: TRBJ1-3
v_gene: TRBV30
abundance: many
CDR3nt: TGTGCCTGGAGTCGGGACTCCGGCTCTGGAAACACCATATATTTT
CDR3aa: CAWSRDSGSGNTIYF

d_gene: .
len: 13
j_gene: TRBJ1-5
v_gene: TRBV7-9
abundance: once
CDR3nt: TGTGCCAGCAGCCAGACAAGCAATCAGCCCCAGCATTTT
CDR3aa: CASSQTSNQPQHF

d_gene: .
len: 16
j_gene: TRBJ1-1
v_gene: TRBV5-1
abundance: .
CDR3nt: TGCGCCAGCAGCTTCGATTTCTTCCCAGTAAGAACTGAAGCTTTCTTT
CDR3aa: CASSFDFFPVRTEAFF

d_gene: TRBD1
len: 17
j_gene: TRBJ2-2
v_gene: TRBV10-3
abundance: once
CDR3nt: TGTGCCATCTCAGACAGGGGTCTATTTCTGGGCACCGGGGAGCTGTTTTTT
CDR3aa: CAISDRGLFLGTGELFF

d_gene: TRBD1
len: 13
j_gene: TRBJ2-5
v_gene: TRBV25-1
abundance: .
CDR3nt: TGTGCCAGCAGTCCAGGGGGCAAAGAGACCCAGTACTTC
CDR3aa: CASSPGGKETQYF

d_gene: .
len: 14
j_gene: TRBJ2-7
v_gene: TRBV15
abundance: .
CDR3nt: TGTGCCACCAGCAGAGTGAGCAGGCTCTACGAGCAGTACTTC
CDR3aa: CATSRVSRLYEQYF

d_gene: .
len: 15
j_gene: TRBJ2-4
v_gene: TRBV7-6
abundance: .
CDR3nt: TGTGCCAGCAGCTTAGGTTTCGGGCCCCAAAACATTCAGTACTTC
CDR3aa: CASSLGFGPQNIQYF

d_gene: TRBD1
len: 13
j_gene: TRBJ1-2
v_gene: TRBV29-1
abundance: .
CDR3nt: TGCAGCGGTACAGGGGAGGGAAGCTATGGCTACACCTTC
CDR3aa: CSGTGEGSYGYTF

d_gene: .
len: 16
j_gene: TRBJ1-3
v_gene: TRBV28
abundance: .
CDR3nt: TGTGCCAGCAGTTTATTGGGCAGCTCCTCTGGAAACACCATATATTTT
CDR3aa: CASSLLGSSSGNTIYF

d_gene: .
len: 13
j_gene: TRBJ2-7
v_gene: TRBV10-2
abundance: .
CDR3nt: TGCGCCAGCAGTGTAAGTCTCTCCTACGAGCAGTACTTC
CDR3aa: CASSVSLSYEQYF

d_gene: TRBD2
len: 17
j_gene: TRBJ2-2
v_gene: TRBV6-4
abundance: .
CDR3nt: TGTGCCAGCAGTGTAGGCGGGGGGCCCGCGAACACCGGGGAGCTGTTTTTT
CDR3aa: CASSVGGGPANTGELFF

d_gene: .
len: 17
j_gene: TRBJ2-2
v_gene: TRBV12-5
abundance: once
CDR3nt: TGTGCTAGTGGTTTGGTATCATCGGGTCGGCAGCCAAGGGAGCTGTTTTTT
CDR3aa: CASGLVSSGRQPRELFF

d_gene: TRBD2
len: 19
j_gene: TRBJ2-3
v_gene: TRBV7-2
abundance: once
CDR3nt: TGTGCCAGCAGCTTAGAGCGTCGTATTACTAGCGTGGGCACAGATACGCAGTATTTT
CDR3aa: CASSLERRITSVGTDTQYF

d_gene: TRBD2
len: 20
j_gene: TRBJ2-1
v_gene: TRBV7-3
abundance: .
CDR3nt: TGTGCCAGCAGCTTGGGCCGCCGAACCGGGCGGGGGGGGGTTTACAATGAGCAGTTCTTC
CDR3aa: CASSLGRRTGRGGVYNEQFF

d_gene: .
len: 15
j_gene: TRBJ2-4
v_gene: TRBV19
abundance: .
CDR3nt: TGTGCCAGTAGCCAGGGCCTACTAGCCAAAAACATTCAGTACTTC
CDR3aa: CASSQGLLAKNIQYF

d_gene: .
len: 13
j_gene: TRBJ1-1
v_gene: TRBV7-3
abundance: .
CDR3nt: TGTGCCAGCAGCTTAGAGGGGAACACTGAAGCTTTCTTT
CDR3aa: CASSLEGNTEAFF

d_gene: .
len: 16
j_gene: TRBJ2-2
v_gene: TRBV7-9
abundance: .
CDR3nt: TGTGCCAGCAGCCCCACCGCCAAAACGAACACCGGGGAGCTGTTTTTT
CDR3aa: CASSPTAKTNTGELFF

d_gene: .
len: 13
j_gene: TRBJ1-1
v_gene: TRBV11-1
abundance: .
CDR3nt: TGTGCCAGCAGCTGGCAAATGAACACTGAAGCTTTCTTT
CDR3aa: CASSWQMNTEAFF

d_gene: .
len: 14
j_gene: TRBJ2-5
v_gene: TRBV30
abundance: .
CDR3nt: TGTGCCTGGAGTGTCATTGGATTAGGGGAGACCCAGTACTTC
CDR3aa: CAWSVIGLGETQYF

d_gene: TRBD1
len: 13
j_gene: TRBJ2-2
v_gene: TRBV5-1
abundance: once
CDR3nt: TGCGCCAGCAGCTTGGAGGGGGCGGGGGAGCTGTTTTTT
CDR3aa: CASSLEGAGELFF

d_gene: .
len: 15
j_gene: TRBJ1-4
v_gene: TRBV7-9
abundance: .
CDR3nt: TGTGCCAGCAGCTCCCCAGTTGGAGTAGATGAAAAACTGTTTTTT
CDR3aa: CASSSPVGVDEKLFF

d_gene: .
len: 14
j_gene: TRBJ1-6
v_gene: TRBV5-6
abundance: .
CDR3nt: TGTGCCAGCAGCTTTCGGGGGGGTAATTCACCCCTCCACTTT
CDR3aa: CASSFRGGNSPLHF